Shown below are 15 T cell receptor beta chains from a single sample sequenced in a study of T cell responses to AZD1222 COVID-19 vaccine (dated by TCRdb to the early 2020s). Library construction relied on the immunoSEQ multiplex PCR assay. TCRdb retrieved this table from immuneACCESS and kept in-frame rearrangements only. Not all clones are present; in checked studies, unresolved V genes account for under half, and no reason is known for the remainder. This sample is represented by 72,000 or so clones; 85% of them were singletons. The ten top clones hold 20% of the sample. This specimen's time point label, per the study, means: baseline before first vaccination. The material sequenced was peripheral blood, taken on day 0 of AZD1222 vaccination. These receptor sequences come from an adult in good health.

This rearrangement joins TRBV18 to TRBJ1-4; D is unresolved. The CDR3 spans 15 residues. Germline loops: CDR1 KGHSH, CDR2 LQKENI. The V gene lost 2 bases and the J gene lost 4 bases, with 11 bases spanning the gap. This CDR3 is CASSPGRADNEKLFF. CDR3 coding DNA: TGTGCCAGCTCACCAGGCAGAGCCGATAATGAAAAACTGTTTTTT.

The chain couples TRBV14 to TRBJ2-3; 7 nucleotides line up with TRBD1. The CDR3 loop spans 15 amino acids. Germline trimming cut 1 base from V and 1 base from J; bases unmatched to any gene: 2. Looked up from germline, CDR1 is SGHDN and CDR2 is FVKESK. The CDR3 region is CASSQGGTGTDTQYF. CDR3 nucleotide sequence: TGTGCCAGCAGCCAAGGGGGGACAGGCACAGATACGCAGTATTTT. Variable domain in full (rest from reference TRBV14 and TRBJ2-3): EAGVTQFPSHSVIEKGQTVTLRCDPISGHDNLYWYRRVMGKEIKFLLHFVKESKQDESGMPNNRFLAERTGGTYSTLKVQPAELEDSGVYFCASSQGGTGTDTQYFGPGTRLTVL.

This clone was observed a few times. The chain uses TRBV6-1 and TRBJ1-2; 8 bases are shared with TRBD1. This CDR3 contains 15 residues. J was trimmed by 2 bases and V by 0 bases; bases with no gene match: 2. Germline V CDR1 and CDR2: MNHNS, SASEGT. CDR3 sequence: CASSEAGQANYGYTF. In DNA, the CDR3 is TGTGCCAGCAGTGAAGCGGGACAGGCAAACTATGGCTACACCTTC.

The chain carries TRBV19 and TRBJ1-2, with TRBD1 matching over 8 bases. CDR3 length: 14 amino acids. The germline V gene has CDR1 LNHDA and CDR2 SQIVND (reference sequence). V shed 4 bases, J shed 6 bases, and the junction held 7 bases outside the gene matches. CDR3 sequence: CASSTQRQGNGYTF. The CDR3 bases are TGTGCCAGTAGTACCCAGAGACAGGGGAATGGCTACACCTTC.

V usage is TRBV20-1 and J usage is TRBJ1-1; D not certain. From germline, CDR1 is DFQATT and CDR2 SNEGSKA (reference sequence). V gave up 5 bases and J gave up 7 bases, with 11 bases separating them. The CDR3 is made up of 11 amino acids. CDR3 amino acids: CSASGRVEAFF. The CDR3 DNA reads TGCAGTGCTTCCGGGCGGGTTGAAGCTTTCTTT.

The CDR3 region is CASKRGGYEQYF. CDR3 coding DNA: TGTGCCAGCAAGAGGGGCGGGTACGAGCAGTACTTC. The chain is built from TRBV12-3 or TRBV12-4 and TRBJ2-7; D possibly uses TRBD1 or TRBD2 (5 bases each). CDR3 size: 12 residues. With 7 bases removed from V and 4 bases from J, the gap between germline ends came to 11 bases.

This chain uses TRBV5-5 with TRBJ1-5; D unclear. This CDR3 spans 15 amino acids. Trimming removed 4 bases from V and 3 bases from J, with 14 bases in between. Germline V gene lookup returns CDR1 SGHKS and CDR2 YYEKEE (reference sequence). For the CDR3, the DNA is TGTGCCAGCAGCGCCACCGGGGTCTTCAATCAGCCCCAGCATTTT. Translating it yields CASSATGVFNQPQHF. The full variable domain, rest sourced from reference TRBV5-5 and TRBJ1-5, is DAGVTQSPTHLIKTRGQQVTLRCSPISGHKSVSWYQQVLGQGPQFIFQYYEKEERGRGNFPDRFSARQFPNYSSELNVNALLLGDSALYLCASSATGVFNQPQHFGDGTRLSIL.

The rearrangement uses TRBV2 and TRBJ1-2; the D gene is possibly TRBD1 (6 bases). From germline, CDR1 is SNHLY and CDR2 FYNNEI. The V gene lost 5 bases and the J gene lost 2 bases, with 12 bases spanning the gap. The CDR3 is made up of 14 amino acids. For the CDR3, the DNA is TGTGCCAGCAGTCTTCAGGGGAGAAACTATGGCTACACCTTC. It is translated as CASSLQGRNYGYTF.

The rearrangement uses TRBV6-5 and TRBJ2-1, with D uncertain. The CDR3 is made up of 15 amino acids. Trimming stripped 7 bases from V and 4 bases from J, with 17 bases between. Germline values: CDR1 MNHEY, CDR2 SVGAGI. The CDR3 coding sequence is TGTGCCAGCACATTGAACACTTTCCCTTACAATGAGCAGTTCTTC. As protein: CASTLNTFPYNEQFF.

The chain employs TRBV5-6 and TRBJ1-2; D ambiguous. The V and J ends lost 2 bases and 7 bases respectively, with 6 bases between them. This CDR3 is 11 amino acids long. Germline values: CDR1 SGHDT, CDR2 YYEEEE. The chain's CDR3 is CASSFGLGYTF. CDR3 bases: TGTGCCAGCAGCTTTGGTCTTGGCTACACCTTC.

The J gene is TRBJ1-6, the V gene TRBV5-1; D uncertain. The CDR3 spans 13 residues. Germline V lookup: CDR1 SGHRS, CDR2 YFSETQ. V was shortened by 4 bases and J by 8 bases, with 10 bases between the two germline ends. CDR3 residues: CASSHRTDSPLHF. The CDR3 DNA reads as TGCGCCAGCAGCCACCGGACGGATTCACCCCTCCACTTT.

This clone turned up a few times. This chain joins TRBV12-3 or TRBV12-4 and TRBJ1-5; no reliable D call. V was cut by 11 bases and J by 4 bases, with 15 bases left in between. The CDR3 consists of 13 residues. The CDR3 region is CASALAENQPQHF. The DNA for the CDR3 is TGTGCCTCAGCCCTTGCGGAAAATCAGCCCCAGCATTTT.

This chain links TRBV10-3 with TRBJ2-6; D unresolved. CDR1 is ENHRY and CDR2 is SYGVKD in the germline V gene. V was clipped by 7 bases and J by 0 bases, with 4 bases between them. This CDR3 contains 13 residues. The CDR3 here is CAITPSGANVLTF. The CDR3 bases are TGTGCCATCACCCCCTCTGGGGCCAACGTCCTGACTTTC.

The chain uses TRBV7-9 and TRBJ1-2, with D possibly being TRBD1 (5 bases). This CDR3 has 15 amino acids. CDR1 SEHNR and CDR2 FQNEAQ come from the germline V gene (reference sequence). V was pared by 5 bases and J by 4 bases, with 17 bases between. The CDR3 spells CASSPPWRGGYGYTF. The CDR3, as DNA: TGTGCCAGCAGCCCCCCCTGGCGGGGCGGCTATGGCTACACCTTC.

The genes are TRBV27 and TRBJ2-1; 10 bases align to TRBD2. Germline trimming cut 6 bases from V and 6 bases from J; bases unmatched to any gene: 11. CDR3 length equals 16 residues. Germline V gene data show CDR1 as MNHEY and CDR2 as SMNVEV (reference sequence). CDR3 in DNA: TGTGCCAGCAGAATAGCGGGAGGCGCCTTCTCCAATGAGCAGTTCTTC. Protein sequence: CASRIAGGAFSNEQFF.